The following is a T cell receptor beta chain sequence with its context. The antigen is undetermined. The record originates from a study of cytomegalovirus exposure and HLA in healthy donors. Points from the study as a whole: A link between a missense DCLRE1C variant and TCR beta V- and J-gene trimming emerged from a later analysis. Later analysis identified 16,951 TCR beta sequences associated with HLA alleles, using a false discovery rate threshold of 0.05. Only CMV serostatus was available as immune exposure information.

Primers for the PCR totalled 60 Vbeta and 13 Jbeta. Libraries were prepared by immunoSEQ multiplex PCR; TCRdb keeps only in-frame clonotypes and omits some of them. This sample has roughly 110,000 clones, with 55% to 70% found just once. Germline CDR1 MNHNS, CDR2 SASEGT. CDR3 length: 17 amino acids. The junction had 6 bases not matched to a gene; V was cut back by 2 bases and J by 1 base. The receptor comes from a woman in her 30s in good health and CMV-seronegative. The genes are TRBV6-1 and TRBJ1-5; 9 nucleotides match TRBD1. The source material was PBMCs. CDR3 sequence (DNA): TGTGCCAGCAGTGAATGGCGGGGGACAGGGAGCAATCAGCCCCAGCATTTT. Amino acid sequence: CASSEWRGTGSNQPQHF.